This T cell receptor (beta chain) was captured by sequencing in a study of neoadjuvant anti-PD-1 for oral cavity cancer. Blood libraries mostly used approximately 450 ng genomic DNA, six replicates each. Libraries were prepared by immunoSEQ multiplex PCR; TCRdb keeps only in-frame clonotypes and omits some of them. The data show roughly 14,000 clones, about two thirds seen once. This CDR3 has 12 amino acids. Germline V CDR1 and CDR2: LNHDA, SQIVND (reference sequence). The ends were cut back, 5 bases at V and 5 bases at J, with 9 bases in the middle. This TCR derives from a person between 35 and 79 years old with oral cavity squamous cell carcinoma. The chain couples TRBV19 to TRBJ1-2; D is perhaps TRBD1 (5 bases). The material was PBMCs, obtained before nivolumab (anti-PD-1) treatment. CDR3 sequence: CASSRSGYGYTF. The CDR3 DNA follows: TGTGCCAGTAGTCGGTCAGGGTATGGCTACACCTTC.